The following is a T cell receptor (beta chain) sequence with its context. What this receptor recognizes is not known. No base-level quality is on record; no much larger clone is a single base apart. Whole blood was collected in K2EDTA tubes by collaborating institutions according to the institutions' own protocols. For TCRbeta analysis, collaborators shipped samples in one of three forms: frozen whole blood, isolated PBMCs, or DNA extracted from either of those sample types. V loses 0 bases of germline sequence and J loses 1 base, and the interval between the two ends is 13 bases. From a lookup of the germline V gene, CDR1 and CDR2 are SGHRS and YFSETQ. The CDR3 covers 16 residues, taking in both the cysteine and the phenylalanine. Just CDR3 DNA is preserved here, 48 bases in frame from base 1. These data come from a study of blood T cell repertoires in COVID-19 (dated by TCRdb to between 2020 and 2021). Study-wide context: Samples covering the acute and convalescent phases of COVID-19 were provided by collaborators in the United States, Italy and Spain. The material from the prospective study consisted of cDNA or gDNA derived from T cells, B-cell-depleted T cells, or PBMCs. Subjects who had been exposed to COVID-19, were actively infected with it, or had recovered from it provided the deeply sampled blood TCRbeta repertoires that made up the dataset. The repertoires were released in a freely available public database intended as a resource for research on the immune response to SARS-CoV-2. Samples came from the ongoing ImmuneRACE study (first 160 participants) plus 1,254 subjects from 6 global collaborators. Sample metadata almost always included a de-identified subject ID, COVID-19 status, age in years and sex. Where available, HLA class I and class II types were taken from metadata supplied by the sample provider and were not determined by assay-based typing. Points the paper makes about the study in general: Clinical and demographic metadata were provided uncurated, with the amount varying by source and participant.

TCRbeta CDR3 regions were amplified from genomic DNA using the immunoSEQ Assay, a bias-controlled multiplex PCR. As for the authors' bioinformatics: Within the assay, amplification of reference gene primers was used to estimate how many nucleated cells each sample contained. To quantify the absolute abundance of each unique TCRbeta CDR3 rearrangement, sequence reads were collapsed and filtered. Productive Simpson clonality was computed per sample as the square root of Simpson's diversity index over productive rearrangements. TCRdb re-hosts the immuneACCESS table, in-frame sequences only. Its copies lack some clones; in the studies checked, an unresolved V gene accounts for under half of them, and the cause for the rest is not known. The D gene and trimming were derived from the DNA, and the V and J assignments and clone size from that table. The sample table records some 180,000 clones; 75% to 80% of these occur just once. Approximately 9% of the sample rests with the top ten.

The source material was peripheral blood. This TCR was recovered from a woman between 50 and 59 years old with active or convalescent COVID-19. This receptor chain uses TRBV5-1 and TRBJ1-2; the D region possibly corresponds to TRBD1 (5 bases align). The DNA sequence reads TGCGCCAGCAGCTTGGCGGCCGTTAGGGGTAACTATGGCTACACCTTC. This yields the protein CASSLAAVRGNYGYTF.